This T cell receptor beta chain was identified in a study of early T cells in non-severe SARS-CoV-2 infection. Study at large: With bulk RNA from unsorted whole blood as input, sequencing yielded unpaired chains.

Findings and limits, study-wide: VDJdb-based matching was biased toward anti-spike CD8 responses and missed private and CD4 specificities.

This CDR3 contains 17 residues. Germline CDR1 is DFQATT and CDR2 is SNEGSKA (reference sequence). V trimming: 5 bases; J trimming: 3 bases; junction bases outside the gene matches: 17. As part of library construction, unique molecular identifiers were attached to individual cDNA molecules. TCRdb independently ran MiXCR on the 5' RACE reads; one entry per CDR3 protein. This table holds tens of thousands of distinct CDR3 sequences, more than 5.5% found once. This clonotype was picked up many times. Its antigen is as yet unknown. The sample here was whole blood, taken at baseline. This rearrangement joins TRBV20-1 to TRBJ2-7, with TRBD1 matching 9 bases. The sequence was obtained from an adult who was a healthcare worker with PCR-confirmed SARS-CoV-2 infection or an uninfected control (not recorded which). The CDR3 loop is CSALSSGDREIYYEQYF. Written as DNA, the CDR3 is TGCAGTGCTTTATCCTCCGGGGACAGGGAGATCTACTACGAGCAGTACTTC.